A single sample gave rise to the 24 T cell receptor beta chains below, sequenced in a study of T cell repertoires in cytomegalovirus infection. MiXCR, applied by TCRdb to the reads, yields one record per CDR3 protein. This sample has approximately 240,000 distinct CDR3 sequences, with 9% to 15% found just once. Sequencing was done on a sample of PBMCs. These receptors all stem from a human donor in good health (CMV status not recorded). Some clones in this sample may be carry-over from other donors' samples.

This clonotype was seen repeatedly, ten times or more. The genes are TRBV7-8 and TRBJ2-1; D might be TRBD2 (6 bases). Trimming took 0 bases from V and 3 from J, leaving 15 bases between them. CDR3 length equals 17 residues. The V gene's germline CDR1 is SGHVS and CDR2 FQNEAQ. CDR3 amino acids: CASSLATSRGNYNEQFF. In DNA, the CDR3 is TGTGCCAGCAGCTTAGCGACTTCGCGGGGTAACTACAATGAGCAGTTCTTC.

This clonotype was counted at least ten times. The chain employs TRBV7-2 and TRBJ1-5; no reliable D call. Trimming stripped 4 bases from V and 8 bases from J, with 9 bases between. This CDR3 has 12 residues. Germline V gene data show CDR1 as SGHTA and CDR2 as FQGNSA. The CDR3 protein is CASSYPPEPQHF. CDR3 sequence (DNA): TGTGCCAGCAGCTACCCGCCCGAGCCCCAGCATTTT. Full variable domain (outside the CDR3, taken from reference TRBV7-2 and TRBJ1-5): GAGVSQSPSNKVTEKGKDVELRCDPISGHTALYWYRQSLGQGLEFLIYFQGNSAPDKSGLPSDRFSAERTGGSVSTLTIQRTQQEDSAVYLCASSYPPEPQHFGDGTRLSIL.

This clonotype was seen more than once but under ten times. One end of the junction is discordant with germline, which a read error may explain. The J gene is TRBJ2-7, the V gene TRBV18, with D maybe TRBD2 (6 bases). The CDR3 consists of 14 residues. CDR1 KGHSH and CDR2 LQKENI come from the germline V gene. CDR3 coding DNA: TGTGCCAGCTCACCAGAGAGGGACTCCCACGAGCAGTACTTC. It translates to CASSPERDSHEQYF.

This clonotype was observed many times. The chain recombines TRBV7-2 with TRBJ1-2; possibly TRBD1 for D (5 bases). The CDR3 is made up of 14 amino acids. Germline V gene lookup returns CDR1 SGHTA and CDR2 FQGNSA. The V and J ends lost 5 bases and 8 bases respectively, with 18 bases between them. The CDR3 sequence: CASSLDGTSVGYTF. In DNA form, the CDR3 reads TGTGCCAGCAGCCTAGATGGGACTTCGGTAGGCTACACCTTC.

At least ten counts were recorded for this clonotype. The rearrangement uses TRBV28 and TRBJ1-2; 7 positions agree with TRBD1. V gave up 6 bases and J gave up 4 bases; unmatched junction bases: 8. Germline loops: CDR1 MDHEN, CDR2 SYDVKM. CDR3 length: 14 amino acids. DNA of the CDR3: TGTGCCAGCAGGATGGGACAGATAGCCTATGGCTACACCTTC. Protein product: CASRMGQIAYGYTF.

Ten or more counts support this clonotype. In DNA, the CDR3 is TGTGCCAGCAGCTCCGGACTAGCGAGCACAGATACGCAGTATTTT. Amino acids: CASSSGLASTDTQYF. This chain joins TRBV7-2 and TRBJ2-3; TRBD2 aligns across 9 bases. Looked up from germline, CDR1 is SGHTA and CDR2 is FQGNSA. The V and J ends lost 4 bases and 0 bases, in that order; junction bases with no gene match: 2. The CDR3 loop spans 15 amino acids.

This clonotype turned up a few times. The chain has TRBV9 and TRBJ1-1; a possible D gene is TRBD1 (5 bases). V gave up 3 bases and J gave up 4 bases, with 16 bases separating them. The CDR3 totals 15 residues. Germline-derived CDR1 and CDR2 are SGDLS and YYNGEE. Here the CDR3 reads CASSGQGAVSTEAFF. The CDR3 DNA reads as TGTGCCAGCAGCGGGCAGGGAGCAGTAAGCACTGAAGCTTTCTTT.

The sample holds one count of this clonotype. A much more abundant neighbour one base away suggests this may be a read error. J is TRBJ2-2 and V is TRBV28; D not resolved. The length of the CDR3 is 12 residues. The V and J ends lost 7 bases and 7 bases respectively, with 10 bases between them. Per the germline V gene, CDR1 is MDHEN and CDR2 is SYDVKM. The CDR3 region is CASTVVCGELFF. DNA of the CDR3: TGTGCCAGCACAGTAGTCTGCGGGGAGCTGTTTTTT. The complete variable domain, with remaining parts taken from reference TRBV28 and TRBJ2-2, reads DVKVTQSSRYLVKRTGEKVFLECVQDMDHENMFWYRQDPGLGLRLIYFSYDVKMKEKGDIPEGYSVSREKKERFSLILESASTNQTSMYLCASTVVCGELFFGEGSRLTVL.

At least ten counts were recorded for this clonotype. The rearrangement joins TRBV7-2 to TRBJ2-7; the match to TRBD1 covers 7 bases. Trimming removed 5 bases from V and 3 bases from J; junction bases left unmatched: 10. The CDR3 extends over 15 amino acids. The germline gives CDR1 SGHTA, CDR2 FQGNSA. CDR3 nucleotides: TGTGCCAGCAGCCCCCCCGTGACAGGGATCTACGAGCAGTACTTC. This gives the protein CASSPPVTGIYEQYF.

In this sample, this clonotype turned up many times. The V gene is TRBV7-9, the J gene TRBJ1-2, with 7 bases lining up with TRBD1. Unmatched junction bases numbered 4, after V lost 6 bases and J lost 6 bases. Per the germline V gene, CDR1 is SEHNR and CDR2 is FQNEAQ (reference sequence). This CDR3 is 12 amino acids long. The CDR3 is CASSTTGDGYTF. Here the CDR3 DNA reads TGTGCCAGCAGTACCACAGGGGATGGCTACACCTTC.

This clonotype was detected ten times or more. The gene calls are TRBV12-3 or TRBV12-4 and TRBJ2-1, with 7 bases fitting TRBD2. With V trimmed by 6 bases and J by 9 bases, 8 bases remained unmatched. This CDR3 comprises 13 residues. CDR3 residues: CASSSTSNGEQFF. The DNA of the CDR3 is TGTGCCAGCAGCTCGACTAGCAACGGTGAGCAGTTCTTC.

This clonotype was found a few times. The CDR3 is CASSSLDQRPNQPQHF. The CDR3 coding sequence is TGTGCCAGCAGCTCCTTGGACCAGAGGCCCAATCAGCCCCAGCATTTT. The chain uses TRBV6-2 or TRBV6-3 and TRBJ1-5, with no clear D. Germline V gene sequence: CDR1 MNHEY, CDR2 SVGEGT. V was cut by 6 bases and J by 3 bases, with 18 bases left in between. CDR3 length: 16 amino acids.

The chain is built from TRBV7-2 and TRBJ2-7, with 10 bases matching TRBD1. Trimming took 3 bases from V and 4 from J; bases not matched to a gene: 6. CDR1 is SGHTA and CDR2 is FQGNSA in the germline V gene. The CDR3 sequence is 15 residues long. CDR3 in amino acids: CASSFSGTGVYEQYF. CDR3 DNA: TGTGCCAGCAGCTTCTCCGGGACAGGGGTATACGAGCAGTACTTC.

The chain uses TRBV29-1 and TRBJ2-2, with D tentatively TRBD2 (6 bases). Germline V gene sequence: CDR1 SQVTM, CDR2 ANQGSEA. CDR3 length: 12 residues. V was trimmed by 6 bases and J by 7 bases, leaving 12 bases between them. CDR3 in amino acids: CSVSWGVGELFF. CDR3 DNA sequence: TGCAGCGTAAGCTGGGGGGTCGGGGAGCTGTTTTTT.

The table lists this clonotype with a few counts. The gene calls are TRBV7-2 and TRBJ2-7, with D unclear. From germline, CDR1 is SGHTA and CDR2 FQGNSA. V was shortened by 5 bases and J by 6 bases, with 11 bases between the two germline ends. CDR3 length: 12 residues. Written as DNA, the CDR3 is TGTGCCAGCAGCCGGGCCCAAACCGAGCAGTACTTC. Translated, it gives CASSRAQTEQYF.

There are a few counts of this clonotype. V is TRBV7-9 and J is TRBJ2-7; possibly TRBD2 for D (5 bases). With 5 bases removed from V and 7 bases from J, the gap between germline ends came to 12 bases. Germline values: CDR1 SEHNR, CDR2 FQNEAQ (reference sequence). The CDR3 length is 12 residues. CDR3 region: CASSRRTGEQYF. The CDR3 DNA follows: TGTGCCAGCAGCAGAAGGACTGGAGAGCAGTACTTC.

CDR3 sequence: CASSEVPGPNTEAFF. CDR3 sequence (DNA): TGTGCCAGCAGTGAAGTTCCGGGGCCGAACACTGAAGCTTTCTTT. This chain joins TRBV2 and TRBJ1-1, with D tentatively TRBD1 (5 bases). Germline CDR1 reads SNHLY; CDR2 reads FYNNEI. The V gene lost 1 base and the J gene lost 1 base, with 10 bases spanning the gap. This CDR3 is 15 amino acids long.

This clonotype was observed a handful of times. CDR3 coding DNA: TGTGCCAGCAGCTGGGGGCCAGGGGTATACAACACTGAAGCTTTCTTT. This codes for CASSWGPGVYNTEAFF. This sequence joins TRBV27 and TRBJ1-1; weak D call: TRBD1 (6 bases). In germline, CDR1 is MNHEY, CDR2 SMNVEV (reference sequence). Trimming took off 6 bases at V and 2 bases at J, with 19 bases between the two ends. The CDR3 runs 16 residues.

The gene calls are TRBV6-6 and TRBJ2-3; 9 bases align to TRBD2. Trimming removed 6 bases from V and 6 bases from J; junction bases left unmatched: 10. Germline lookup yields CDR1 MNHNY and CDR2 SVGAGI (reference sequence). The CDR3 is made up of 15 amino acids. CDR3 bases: TGTGCCAGCAGGCAGCCGGGACTAGCTTCCGATACGCAGTATTTT. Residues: CASRQPGLASDTQYF.

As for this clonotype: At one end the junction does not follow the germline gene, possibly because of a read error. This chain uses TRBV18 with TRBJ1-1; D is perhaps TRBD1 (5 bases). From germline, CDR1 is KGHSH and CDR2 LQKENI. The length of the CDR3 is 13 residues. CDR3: CASSPFPPEGAFF. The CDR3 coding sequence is TGCGCCAGCTCACCGTTTCCCCCGGAGGGGGCTTTCTTT. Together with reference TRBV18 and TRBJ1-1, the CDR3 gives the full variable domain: NAGVMQNPRHLVRRRGQEARLRCSPMKGHSHVYWYRQLPEEGLKFMVYLQKENIIDESGMPKERFSAEFPKEGPSILRIQQVVRGDSAAYFCASSPFPPEGAFFGQGTRLTVV.

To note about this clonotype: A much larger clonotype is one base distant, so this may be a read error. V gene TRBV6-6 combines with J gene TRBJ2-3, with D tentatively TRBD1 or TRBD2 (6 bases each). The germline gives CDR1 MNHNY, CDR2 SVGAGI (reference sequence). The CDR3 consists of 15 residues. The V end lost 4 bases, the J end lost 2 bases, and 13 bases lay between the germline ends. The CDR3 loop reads CASSSQGRNTDTQYF. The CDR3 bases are TGTGCCAGCAGTTCCCAGGGGAGGAACACAGATACGCAGTATTTT.

The CDR3 protein is CASANSQGNPYEQYF. The CDR3 DNA reads TGTGCCAGCGCGAACTCCCAGGGAAATCCCTACGAGCAGTACTTC. The genes are TRBV7-9 and TRBJ2-7; D possibly corresponds to TRBD1 (5 bases). Trimming pared 8 bases from V and 2 bases from J, leaving 19 bases between. From germline, CDR1 is SEHNR and CDR2 FQNEAQ (reference sequence). The CDR3 sequence is 15 residues long.

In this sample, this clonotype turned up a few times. The CDR3 protein is CASNQYARETQYF. The CDR3, as DNA: TGTGCCAGCAATCAGTACGCACGAGAGACCCAGTACTTC. The chain recombines TRBV6-2 or TRBV6-3 with TRBJ2-5; D is uncertain. The CDR3 spans 13 residues. Germline CDR1 and CDR2: MNHEY and SVGEGT. V was shortened by 7 bases and J by 4 bases, with 13 bases between the two germline ends.

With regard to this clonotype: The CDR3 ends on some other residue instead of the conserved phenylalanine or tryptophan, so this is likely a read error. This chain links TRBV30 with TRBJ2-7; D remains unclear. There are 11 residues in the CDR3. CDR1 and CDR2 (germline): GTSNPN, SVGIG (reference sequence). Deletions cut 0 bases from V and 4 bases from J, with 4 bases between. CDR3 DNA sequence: TGTGCCTGGAGTGTACCTTACGAGCAGTACTGC. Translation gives CAWSVPYEQYC.